This T cell receptor beta chain was sequenced during a study of blood T cell repertoires in COVID-19. Study-wide background: The samples span acute and convalescent COVID-19 from the United States, Italy and Spain. T cells, B-cell-depleted T cells, or PBMCs provided the cDNA or gDNA that served as material.

Sequencing was performed with immunoSEQ multiplex PCR; in TCRdb, only in-frame clones are kept and a portion is missing. The repertoire has around 35,000 clones, 90% to 95% of them found once; the top ten carry about 13%. Germline CDR1 reads SGHTA; CDR2 reads FQGTGA. With V trimmed by 3 bases and J by 3 bases, 7 bases remained unmatched. The CDR3 loop spans 17 amino acids. The sequenced sample consisted of peripheral blood. The source of this sequence is a human donor in a cohort sampled during active COVID-19. The chain carries TRBV7-3 and TRBJ2-3, with 12 bases fitting TRBD1. The CDR3 coding sequence is TGTGCCAGCAGCTTCGGGACAGGGGGCATGAGGACAGATACGCAGTATTTT. This codes for CASSFGTGGMRTDTQYF.